This TCR beta chain was captured by sequencing in a study of T cells in Graves' hyperthyroidism and ophthalmopathy. This CDR3 comprises 15 residues. Germline-derived CDR1 and CDR2 are SGHTA and FQGNSA. With V trimmed by 4 bases and J by 9 bases, 11 bases remained unmatched. It was RNA transcripts that yielded the amplified TCR beta CDR3 regions. The TCR CDR3 first-round RT-PCR relied on the HTBI primer set. TCRdb re-derived calls from the multiplex PCR reads in MiXCR, one entry per CDR3 protein. The sample has around 440,000 distinct CDR3 sequences; 15% to 17% are singletons. The sample comprised blood. This receptor was obtained from a woman aged 18-29 years with Graves' hyperthyroidism. The chain couples TRBV7-2 to TRBJ1-2; 10 nucleotides line up with TRBD1. The CDR3 DNA reads TGTGCCAGCAGCTACCGGACAGGGGGATGGGATAGCTACACCTTC. Its protein product is CASSYRTGGWDSYTF.